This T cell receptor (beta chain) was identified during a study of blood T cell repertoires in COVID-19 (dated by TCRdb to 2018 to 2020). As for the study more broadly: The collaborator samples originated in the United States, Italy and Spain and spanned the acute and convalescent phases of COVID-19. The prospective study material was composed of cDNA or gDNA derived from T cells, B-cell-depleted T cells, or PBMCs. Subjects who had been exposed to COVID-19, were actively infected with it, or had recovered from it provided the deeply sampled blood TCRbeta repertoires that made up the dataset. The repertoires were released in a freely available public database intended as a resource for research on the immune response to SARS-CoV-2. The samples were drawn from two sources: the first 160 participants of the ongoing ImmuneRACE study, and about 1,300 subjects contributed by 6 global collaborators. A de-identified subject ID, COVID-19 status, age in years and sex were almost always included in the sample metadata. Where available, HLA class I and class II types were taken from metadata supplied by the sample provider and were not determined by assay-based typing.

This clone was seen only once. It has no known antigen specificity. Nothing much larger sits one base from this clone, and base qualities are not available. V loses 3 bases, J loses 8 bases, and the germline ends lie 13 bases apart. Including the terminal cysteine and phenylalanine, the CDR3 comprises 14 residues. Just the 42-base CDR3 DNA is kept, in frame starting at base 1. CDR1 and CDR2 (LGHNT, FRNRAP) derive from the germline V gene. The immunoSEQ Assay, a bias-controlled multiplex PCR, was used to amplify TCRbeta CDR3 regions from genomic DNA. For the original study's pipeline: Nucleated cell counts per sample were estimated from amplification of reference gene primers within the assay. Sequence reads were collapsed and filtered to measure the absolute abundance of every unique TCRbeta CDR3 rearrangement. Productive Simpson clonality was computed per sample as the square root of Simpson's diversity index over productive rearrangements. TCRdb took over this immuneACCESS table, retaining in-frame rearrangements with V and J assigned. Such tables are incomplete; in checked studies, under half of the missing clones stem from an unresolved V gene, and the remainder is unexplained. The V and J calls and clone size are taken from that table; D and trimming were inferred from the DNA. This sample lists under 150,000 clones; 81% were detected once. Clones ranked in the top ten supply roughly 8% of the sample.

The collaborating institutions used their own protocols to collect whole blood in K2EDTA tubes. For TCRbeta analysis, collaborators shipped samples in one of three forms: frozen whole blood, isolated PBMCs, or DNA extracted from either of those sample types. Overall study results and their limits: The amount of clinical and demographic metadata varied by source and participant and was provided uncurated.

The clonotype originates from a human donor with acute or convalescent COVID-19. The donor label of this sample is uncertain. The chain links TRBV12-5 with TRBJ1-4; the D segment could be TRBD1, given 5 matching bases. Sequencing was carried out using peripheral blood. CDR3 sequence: CASGFGRDGEKLFF. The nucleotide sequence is TGTGCTAGTGGTTTCGGGAGGGACGGGGAAAAACTGTTTTTT. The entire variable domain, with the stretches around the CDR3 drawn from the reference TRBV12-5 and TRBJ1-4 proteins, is DARVTQTPRHKVTEMGQEVTMRCQPILGHNTVFWYRQTMMQGLELLAYFRNRAPLDDSGMPKDRFSAEMPDATLATLKIQPSEPRDSAVYFCASGFGRDGEKLFFGSGTQLSVL.